The clone carrying this T cell receptor beta chain was observed a single time. This sample stems from a study of blood T cell repertoires in COVID-19. The authors' processing: Reference gene primer amplification in the assay estimated nucleated cell counts. The repertoire was sequenced with immunoSEQ multiplex PCR; TCRdb's copy has only in-frame clones and lacks some. V, J and clone size are taken as reported in that table, and D and trimming were inferred from the DNA itself. Of about 59,000 clones listed, 91% were seen once; the top ten hold 8.6%. CDR3 length: 14 residues. Trimming left V 4 bases short and J 4 bases short, with 14 bases between. CDR1 and CDR2 from the germline V gene are SGHDT and YYEEEE.

Sequencing was carried out using peripheral blood. This chain connects TRBV5-6 to TRBJ1-1; D is undetermined. The clonotype originates from a human donor in a cohort sampled during active COVID-19. The CDR3 DNA reads TGTGCCAGCAGCGCGGAACTTGGGAGCACTGAAGCTTTCTTT. This translates into CASSAELGSTEAFF.